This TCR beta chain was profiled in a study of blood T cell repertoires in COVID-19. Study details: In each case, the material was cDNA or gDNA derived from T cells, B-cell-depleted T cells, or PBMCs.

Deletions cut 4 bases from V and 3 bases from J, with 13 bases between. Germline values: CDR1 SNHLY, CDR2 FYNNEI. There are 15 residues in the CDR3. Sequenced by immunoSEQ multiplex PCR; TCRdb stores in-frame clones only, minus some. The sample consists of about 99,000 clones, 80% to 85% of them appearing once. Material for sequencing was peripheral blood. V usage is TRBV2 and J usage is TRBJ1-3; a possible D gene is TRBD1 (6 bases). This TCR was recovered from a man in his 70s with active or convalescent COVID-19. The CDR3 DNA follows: TGTGCCAGCAGTGCACAGGGATATGGTGGAAACACCATATATTTT. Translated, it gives CASSAQGYGGNTIYF.